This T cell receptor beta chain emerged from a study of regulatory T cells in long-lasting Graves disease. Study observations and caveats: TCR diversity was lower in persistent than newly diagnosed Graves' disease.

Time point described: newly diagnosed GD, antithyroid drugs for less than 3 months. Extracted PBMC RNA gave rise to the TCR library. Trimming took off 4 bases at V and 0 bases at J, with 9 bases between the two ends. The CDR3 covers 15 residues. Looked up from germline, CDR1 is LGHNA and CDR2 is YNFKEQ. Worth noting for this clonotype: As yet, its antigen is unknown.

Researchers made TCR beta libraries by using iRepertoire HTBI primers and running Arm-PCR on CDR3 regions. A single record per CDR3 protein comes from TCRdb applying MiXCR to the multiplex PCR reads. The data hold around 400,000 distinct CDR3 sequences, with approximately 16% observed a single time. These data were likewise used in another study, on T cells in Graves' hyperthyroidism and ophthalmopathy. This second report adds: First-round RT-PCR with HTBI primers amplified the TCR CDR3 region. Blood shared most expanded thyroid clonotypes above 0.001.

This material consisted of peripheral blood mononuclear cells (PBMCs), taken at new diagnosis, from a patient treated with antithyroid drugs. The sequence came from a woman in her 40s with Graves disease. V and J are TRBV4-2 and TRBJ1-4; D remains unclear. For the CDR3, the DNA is TGTGCCAGCAGCCTCCGGGAAACAACTAATGAAAAACTGTTTTTT. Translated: CASSLRETTNEKLFF.